This T cell receptor (beta chain) is from a study of graft-versus-host responses after intestinal transplantation. Concerning this clone: Its target is not known. Other DNA sequences in the sample encode the same CDR3.

TCRdb's copy holds only in-frame clones and misses some; the assay was immunoSEQ multiplex PCR. The sample records about 39,000 clones, over 90% being singletons. Here the sequenced sample was unstimulated CD8+ T cells sorted from spleen or lymph node cells, taken before transplant. The TCR was taken from a human donor who was the organ donor for an intestinal transplant.

Written as DNA, the CDR3 is TGTGCCAGCAGCTTAGCAAGCGGGAGGGCTAGCACAGATACGCAGTATTTT. Its translation is CASSLASGRASTDTQYF. This sequence joins TRBV7-7 and TRBJ2-3, with TRBD2 matching over 10 bases. V was clipped by 0 bases and J by 0 bases; unmatched bases: 3. The CDR3 has 17 residues. Germline values: CDR1 SSHAT, CDR2 FNYEAQ (reference sequence).